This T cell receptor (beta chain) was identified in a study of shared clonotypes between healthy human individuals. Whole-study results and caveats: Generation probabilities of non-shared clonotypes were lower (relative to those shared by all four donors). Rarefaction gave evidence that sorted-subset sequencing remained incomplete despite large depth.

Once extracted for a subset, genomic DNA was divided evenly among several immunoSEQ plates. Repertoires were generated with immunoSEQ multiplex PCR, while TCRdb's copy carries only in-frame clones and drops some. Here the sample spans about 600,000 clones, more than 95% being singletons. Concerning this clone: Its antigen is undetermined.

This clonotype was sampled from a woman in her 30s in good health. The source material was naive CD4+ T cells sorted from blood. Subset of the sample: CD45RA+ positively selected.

The CDR3 region is CASSQNPDYSGRAPTSIEQFF. CDR3 DNA sequence: TGTGCCAGCAGCCAAAATCCGGACTACAGCGGGAGGGCCCCGACCTCAATTGAGCAGTTCTTC. The V call is TRBV4-2, the J call TRBJ2-1; TRBD2 matches 10 bases. There are 21 residues in the CDR3. The V segment lost 2 bases and the J segment 9 bases; nucleotides outside the gene matches: 25. Germline assignment: CDR1 LGHNA and CDR2 YNFKEQ.